The clone carrying this TCR beta chain has more than one count but fewer than ten. Its antigen is unidentified. This sample is drawn from a study of graft-versus-host responses after intestinal transplantation. Study background: Anti-thymocyte globulin induction was given to all recipients, followed by tacrolimus and steroids for 2 to 3 years.

The assay was immunoSEQ multiplex PCR, and TCRdb's table has in-frame clones only and misses some. The repertoire consists of about 57,000 clones, with roughly 89% occurring once and the leading ten covering 1.5% to 2%. The J segment lost 7 bases and the V segment lost 0 bases, leaving 10 bases of the junction unmatched. CDR3 length equals 17 residues. The germline V gene encodes CDR1 LGHNA and CDR2 YNFKEQ. Study findings and constraints: Allograft graft-versus-host to host-versus-graft clonal ratios ran high in patients with graft-donor T cell macrochimerism.

The source of this sequence is a human patient who received an intestinal transplant, so some T cells may come from the graft donor. The V call is TRBV4-2, the J call TRBJ1-4; the match to TRBD1 covers 8 bases. Specimen: PBMCs, collected 26 days after transplant. The CDR3 protein is CASSQDYLGQGGEKLFF. CDR3 in DNA: TGTGCCAGCAGCCAAGATTACCTTGGACAGGGTGGTGAAAAACTGTTTTTT.